A selection of T cell receptor beta chains follows, all from one sample in a study of blood T cell repertoires in COVID-19. TCRdb keeps only in-frame clones here, not all; method: immunoSEQ multiplex PCR. The sample has a few hundred thousand clones; 70% to 90% are singletons. The material sequenced was PBMCs or T cells enriched from blood (not recorded which). These receptors all come from a woman in her fifties or sixties in a cohort exposed to, infected with or recovered from COVID-19 (not recorded which). CDR3s include the opening cysteine and the closing phenylalanine or tryptophan. The order of the fields is J gene, D gene, clone size, V gene, CDR3 DNA, CDR3 protein. A D gene is named only where the DNA matches it firmly. Where a row states a size, it is once, few, many or the class of an expanded clone; other rows omit it.

J: TRBJ2-7
D: -
size: -
V: TRBV6-2/TRBV6-3
DNA: TGTGCCAGCAGTTACCTGATCACATACGAGCAGTACTTC
CDR3: CASSYLITYEQYF

J: TRBJ1-1
D: -
size: -
V: TRBV5-4
DNA: TGTGCCAGCAGCTTGACAACAGGGCCGAACACTGAAGCTTTCTTT
CDR3: CASSLTTGPNTEAFF

J: TRBJ2-3
D: -
size: -
V: TRBV18
DNA: TGTGCCAGCTCATCCATTGGTGGTCTAGCGAGTGGCACCTCCAGCACAGATACGCAGTATTTT
CDR3: CASSSIGGLASGTSSTDTQYF

J: TRBJ2-2
D: TRBD1
size: -
V: TRBV19
DNA: TGTGCCACGCTCGACAGGGCCGCCACCGGGGAGCTGTTTTTT
CDR3: CATLDRAATGELFF

J: TRBJ2-2
D: TRBD2
size: -
V: TRBV2
DNA: TGTGCCAGCACTGGGAGGGGCGGGGAGCTGTTTTTT
CDR3: CASTGRGGELFF

J: TRBJ1-3
D: -
size: -
V: TRBV4-1
DNA: TGCGCCAGCAGTTGGCCTCGTGATTCTGGAAACACCATATATTTT
CDR3: CASSWPRDSGNTIYF

J: TRBJ1-2
D: -
size: -
V: TRBV9
DNA: TGTGCCAGTGGCTGGGCAGGGCAGGGCTACACCTTC
CDR3: CASGWAGQGYTF

J: TRBJ2-7
D: -
size: -
V: TRBV11-2
DNA: TGTGCCAGCAGCCTCGCACCCTCCGAGGCCTACGAGCAGTACTTC
CDR3: CASSLAPSEAYEQYF

J: TRBJ2-2
D: TRBD1
size: -
V: TRBV7-3
DNA: TGTGCCAGCAGCTTAATAGGGGGCGGTCCCGGGGAGCTGTTTTTT
CDR3: CASSLIGGGPGELFF

J: TRBJ1-1
D: -
size: -
V: TRBV2
DNA: TGTGCCAGCAGCGCGACCCGGACGGACAGCACTGAAGCTTTCTTT
CDR3: CASSATRTDSTEAFF

J: TRBJ1-1
D: -
size: -
V: TRBV7-2
DNA: TGTGCCAGCAGCCCCGACGGGGGTCCTCGGGAAGCTTTCTTT
CDR3: CASSPDGGPREAFF

J: TRBJ1-6
D: -
size: -
V: TRBV25-1
DNA: TGTGCCAGCAGATCTATTTCCGCCGGAGGTTCACCCCTCCACTTT
CDR3: CASRSISAGGSPLHF

J: TRBJ1-1
D: TRBD1
size: -
V: TRBV7-8
DNA: TGTGCCAGCAGCCTAAGGGGACAGGGTTTGAACACTGAAGCTTTCTTT
CDR3: CASSLRGQGLNTEAFF

J: TRBJ1-2
D: -
size: -
V: TRBV6-5
DNA: TGTGCCAGCAGTCGGCAGGGGTTCGATGGCTACACCTTC
CDR3: CASSRQGFDGYTF

J: TRBJ1-1
D: TRBD1
size: -
V: TRBV11-2
DNA: TGTGCCAGCCTGAAATTCTCCCCCGGACAGGGGTATTGGGGCACTGAAGCTTTCTTT
CDR3: CASLKFSPGQGYWGTEAFF

J: TRBJ1-4
D: TRBD1
size: once
V: TRBV3-1/TRBV3-2
DNA: TGTGCCAGCAGCCAACGGACAGGGGGGGAAATTGAAAAACTGTTTTTT
CDR3: CASSQRTGGEIEKLFF

J: TRBJ2-3
D: -
size: few
V: TRBV4-3
DNA: TGCGCCAGCAGCCAAGCGATATCTCCCCGGCTAGCTGGCACAGATACGCAGTATTTT
CDR3: CASSQAISPRLAGTDTQYF

J: TRBJ1-6
D: -
size: -
V: TRBV4-3
DNA: TGCGCCAGCAGCCCGCGGGACGGAGAAAATTCACCCCTCCACTTT
CDR3: CASSPRDGENSPLHF

J: TRBJ2-4
D: -
size: -
V: TRBV18
DNA: TGTGCCAGCTCACCAAGGACAACCAAAGCCAAAAACATTCAGTACTTC
CDR3: CASSPRTTKAKNIQYF

J: TRBJ2-7
D: -
size: -
V: TRBV7-2
DNA: TGTGCCAGCAGCTATATCGGGACACGAGATTGGGAGCAGTACTTC
CDR3: CASSYIGTRDWEQYF

J: TRBJ1-4
D: -
size: once
V: TRBV7-8
DNA: TGTGCCAGCAGCTCCACGGCTAGTGAAAAACTGTTTTTT
CDR3: CASSSTASEKLFF

J: TRBJ1-2
D: -
size: -
V: TRBV19
DNA: TGTGCCAGTAGTATAGGGACTTATGATCGCTACACCTTC
CDR3: CASSIGTYDRYTF

J: TRBJ2-7
D: TRBD1
size: -
V: TRBV6-5
DNA: TGTGCCAGCAGTAGAACCGGGACAGGGCTCTACGAGCAGTACTTC
CDR3: CASSRTGTGLYEQYF

J: TRBJ2-2
D: TRBD1
size: -
V: TRBV6-5
DNA: TGTGCCAGCAGTTACCGACAGGGGGGCACCGGGGAGCTGTTTTTT
CDR3: CASSYRQGGTGELFF

J: TRBJ2-7
D: TRBD2
size: -
V: TRBV13
DNA: TGTGCCAGCAGCGGCTCCTCAATTACTAGCGGGCGATACTACGAGCAGTACTTC
CDR3: CASSGSSITSGRYYEQYF

J: TRBJ2-5
D: TRBD2
size: once
V: TRBV6-2/TRBV6-3
DNA: TGTGCCAGCAGTATAAGGCCCGCGCGGGGGGGAGAGACCCAGTACTTC
CDR3: CASSIRPARGGETQYF

J: TRBJ1-4
D: -
size: -
V: TRBV4-3
DNA: TGCGCCAGCAGCCAACGGGCGCCGGGGGAGGGGTCAAAACTGTTTTTT
CDR3: CASSQRAPGEGSKLFF

J: TRBJ2-1
D: TRBD2
size: -
V: TRBV9
DNA: TGTGCCAGCAGCCTGGGACTAGCGGGGGGGTTCAATGAGCAGTTCTTC
CDR3: CASSLGLAGGFNEQFF

J: TRBJ1-2
D: TRBD1
size: -
V: TRBV5-4
DNA: TGTGCCAGCAGCTTGGATGAGGGGGCGTCTGGCTACACCTTC
CDR3: CASSLDEGASGYTF

J: TRBJ2-4
D: -
size: -
V: TRBV19
DNA: TGTGCCAGTAGTGCCCAGGGACACCCCCAGAACATTCAGTACTTC
CDR3: CASSAQGHPQNIQYF